This is a list of T cell receptor beta chains from one sample in a study of OX40 agonist ivuxolimab in advanced cancers. This table comes from immunoSEQ multiplex PCR, and its TCRdb copy is limited to in-frame clones, with some not included. The sample has tens of thousands of clones; approximately 78% are singletons. This material consisted of CD4+ or CD8+ T cells sorted from blood, taken in a trial of the OX40 agonist ivuxolimab. The origin of the receptors is an adult with an advanced solid tumor such as melanoma, head and neck, liver or kidney cancer. The conserved cysteine and the conserved F or W are not part of the CDR3 here. D genes are given only for firm matches.

>-|TRBV7-9
ASSLDQSTDTQY
>TRBD1|TRBV2
ASPGQGTDTQY
>-|TRBV2
ASMRRPATETQY
>TRBD1|TRBV5-6
ASSSKAGTVSEKLF
>-|TRBV5-1
ASAAGGSGANVLT
>TRBD1|TRBV5-4
ASSQRQGRSTDTQY
>TRBD1|TRBV11-2
ASSLDETGVFGYT
>TRBD2|TRBV6-5
ASSSGGLAGPQF
>-|TRBV11-2
ASSAGMDEKLF
>-|TRBV5-4
ASSLDRTTIN
>-|TRBV6-4
ASSRSMNTEAF
>-|TRBV7-2
ASSQVKGNEQF
>TRBD1|TRBV5-1
ASSLGTGNGYT
>-|TRBV6-6
ASSQGLLDLAEAF
>TRBD2|TRBV11-1
ASSAPGTSEYEQY
>-|TRBV20-1
SARVYNEQF
>TRBD2|TRBV5-1
ASSGAGVGSYNEQF
>-|TRBV19
ASSMTRGLNQPQH
>TRBD2|TRBV9
ATSGTSAGDEQF
>TRBD2|TRBV7-6
ASSWMGGIQETQY
>-|TRBV11-2
ASSPRNEQF
>-|TRBV4-2
ASSQGPGDGYT
>-|TRBV7-8
ASSARLVDEQF
>-|TRBV6-1
ASSVQLTGFSYGYT
>-|TRBV4-2
ASSQGVAVGGDTQY
>TRBD2|TRBV6-5
ASSYQAGGRLDTQY
>-|TRBV2
ASSARRVNTEAF
>-|TRBV2
ASSEGNSLYGYT
>-|TRBV5-1
ASSSLPPGTQETQY
>-|TRBV27
ASRHGAQQYNSPLH
>TRBD2|TRBV7-2
ASSLLAGGPNEQF
>-|TRBV29-1
SANSGGELF
>-|TRBV5-5
ASSSRSGYSNQPQH
>-|TRBV7-8
ASSLVAEAF
>-|TRBV28
ASSFSDWNYGYT
>-|TRBV5-1
ASSLSSGAGQPQH
>TRBD2|TRBV11-3
ASSLSGTSGYNEQF
>-|TRBV5-1
ASRSDNSGNTIY
>-|TRBV5-4
ASSSPAGGELF
>-|TRBV7-9
ASSLGGATGGNEQF
>TRBD2|TRBV4-2
ASSQGLAGPTSSSTDTQY
>-|TRBV2
ASSAQGYGYT
>-|TRBV23-1
ASSQLAGVGSYEQY
>TRBD2|TRBV7-2
ASSLRGSGSRAFNEQY
>TRBD1|TRBV19
ASSTTGEGTEAF
>-|TRBV5-1
ASSSAGSSTDTQY
>-|TRBV5-1
ASSLGQGSITGELF
>-|TRBV5-1
ASTARASTGELF
>-|TRBV6-1
ASVEGIQPQH
>TRBD1|TRBV5-1
ASSPGQLYNEQF
>TRBD2|TRBV7-9
ASSLALLAGAYNEQF
>-|TRBV11-3
ASSAGRNQPQH